Here is one TCR beta chain with its context. The sample comes from a study of blood T cell repertoires in COVID-19. Germline CDR1 and CDR2: SGHDT and YYEEEE. This CDR3 has 16 residues. V lost 0 bases and J 5 bases, leaving 18 bases between the germline ends. Produced via immunoSEQ multiplex PCR; TCRdb's table is partial and in-frame only. The sample carries roughly 250,000 clones, 80% to 85% recorded once. J is TRBJ2-7 and V is TRBV5-6; D gene uncertain. Sequencing input: peripheral blood. This receptor was taken from a person between 65 and 80 years old with COVID-19, enrolled during active disease. CDR3 bases: TGTGCCAGCAGCTTGGAGTTTCGAGGTAGTGCCAACGAGCAGTACTTC. Translation gives CASSLEFRGSANEQYF.